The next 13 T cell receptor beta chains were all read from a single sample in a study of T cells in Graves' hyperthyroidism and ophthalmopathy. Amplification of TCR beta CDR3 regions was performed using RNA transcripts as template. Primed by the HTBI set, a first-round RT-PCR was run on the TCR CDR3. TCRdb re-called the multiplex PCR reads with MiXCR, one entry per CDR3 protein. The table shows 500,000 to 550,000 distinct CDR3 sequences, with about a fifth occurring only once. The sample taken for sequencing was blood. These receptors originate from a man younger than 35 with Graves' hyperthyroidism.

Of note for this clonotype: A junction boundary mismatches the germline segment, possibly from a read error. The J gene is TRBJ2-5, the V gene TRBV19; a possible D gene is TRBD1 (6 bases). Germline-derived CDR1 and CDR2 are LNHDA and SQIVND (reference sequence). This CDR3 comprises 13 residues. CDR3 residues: CASSPPGQDTQYF. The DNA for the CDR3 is TGTGCCAGTAGTCCCCCGGGACAAGATACCCAGTACTTC.

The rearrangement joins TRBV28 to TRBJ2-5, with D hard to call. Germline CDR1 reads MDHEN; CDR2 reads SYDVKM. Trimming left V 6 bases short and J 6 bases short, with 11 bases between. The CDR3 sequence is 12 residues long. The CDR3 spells CASRIAGQTQYF. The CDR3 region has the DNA TGTGCCAGCAGGATAGCCGGGCAGACCCAGTACTTC.

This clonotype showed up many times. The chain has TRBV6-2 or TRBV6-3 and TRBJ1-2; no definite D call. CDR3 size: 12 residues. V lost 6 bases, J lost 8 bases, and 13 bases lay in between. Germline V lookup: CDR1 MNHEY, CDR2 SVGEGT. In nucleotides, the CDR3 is TGTGCCAGCAGCACAGATAGGAGGGGCTACACCTTC. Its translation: CASSTDRRGYTF.

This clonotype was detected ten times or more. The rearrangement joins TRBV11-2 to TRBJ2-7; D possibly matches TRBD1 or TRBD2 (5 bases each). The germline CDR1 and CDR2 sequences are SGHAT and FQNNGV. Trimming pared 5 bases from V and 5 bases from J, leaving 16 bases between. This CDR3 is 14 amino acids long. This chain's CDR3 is CASSPPRELHEQYF. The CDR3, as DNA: TGTGCCAGCAGCCCCCCCAGGGAGCTCCACGAGCAGTACTTC.

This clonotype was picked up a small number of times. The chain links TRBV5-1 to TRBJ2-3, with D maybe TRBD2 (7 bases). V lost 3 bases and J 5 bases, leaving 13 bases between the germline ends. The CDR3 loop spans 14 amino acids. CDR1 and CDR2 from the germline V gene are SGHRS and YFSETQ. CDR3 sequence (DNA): TGCGCCAGCAGCTCTGCGGGGGCCGGAGATACGCAGTATTTT. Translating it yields CASSSAGAGDTQYF.

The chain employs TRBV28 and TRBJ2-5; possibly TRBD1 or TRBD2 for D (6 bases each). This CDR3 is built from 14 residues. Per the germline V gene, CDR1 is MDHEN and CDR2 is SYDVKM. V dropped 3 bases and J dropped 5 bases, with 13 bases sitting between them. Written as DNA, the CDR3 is TGTGCCAGCAGTTTGAACGGGGGCGGGGAGACCCAGTACTTC. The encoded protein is CASSLNGGGETQYF.

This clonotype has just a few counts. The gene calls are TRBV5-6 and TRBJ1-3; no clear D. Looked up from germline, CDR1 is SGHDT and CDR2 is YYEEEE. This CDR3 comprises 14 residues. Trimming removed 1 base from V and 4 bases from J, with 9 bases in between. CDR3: CASSLSGDGNTIYF. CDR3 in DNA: TGTGCCAGCAGCTTGTCCGGAGACGGAAACACCATATATTTT.

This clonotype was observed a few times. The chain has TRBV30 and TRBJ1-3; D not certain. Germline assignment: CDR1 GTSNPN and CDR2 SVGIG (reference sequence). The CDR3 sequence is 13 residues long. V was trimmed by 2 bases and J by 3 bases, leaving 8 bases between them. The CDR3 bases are TGTGCCTGGAGTACCGTCTTTGGAAACACCATATATTTT. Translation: CAWSTVFGNTIYF.

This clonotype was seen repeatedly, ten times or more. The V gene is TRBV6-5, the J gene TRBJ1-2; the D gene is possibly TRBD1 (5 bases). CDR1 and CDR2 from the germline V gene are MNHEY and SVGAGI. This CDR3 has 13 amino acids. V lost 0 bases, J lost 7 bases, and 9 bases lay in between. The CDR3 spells CASSYSAGLGYTF. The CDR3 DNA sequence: TGTGCCAGCAGTTACTCGGCAGGGCTTGGCTACACCTTC.

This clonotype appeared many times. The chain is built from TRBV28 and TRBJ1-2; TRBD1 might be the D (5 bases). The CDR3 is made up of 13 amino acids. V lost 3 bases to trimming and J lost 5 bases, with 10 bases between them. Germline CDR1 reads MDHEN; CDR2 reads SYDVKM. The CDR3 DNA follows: TGTGCCAGCAGTTTGGGACTGATTTATGGCTACACCTTC. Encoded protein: CASSLGLIYGYTF.

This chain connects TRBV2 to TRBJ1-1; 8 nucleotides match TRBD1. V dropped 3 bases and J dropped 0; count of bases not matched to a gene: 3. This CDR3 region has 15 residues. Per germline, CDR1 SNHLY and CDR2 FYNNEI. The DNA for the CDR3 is TGTGCCAGCAGTGAGAGGACAGGGATGAACACTGAAGCTTTCTTT. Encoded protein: CASSERTGMNTEAFF.

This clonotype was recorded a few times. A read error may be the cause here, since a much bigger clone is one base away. In DNA, the CDR3 is TGTTCCAGCAGTTTATCACAGGCGGGCACTGAAGCTTTCTTT. This codes for CSSSLSQAGTEAFF. V gene TRBV12-3 or TRBV12-4 combines with J gene TRBJ1-1, with D tentatively TRBD1 (5 bases). The CDR3 consists of 14 residues.

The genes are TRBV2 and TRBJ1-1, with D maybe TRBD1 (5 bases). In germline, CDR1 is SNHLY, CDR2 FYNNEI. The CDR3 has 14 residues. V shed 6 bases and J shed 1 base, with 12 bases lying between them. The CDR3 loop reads CASRPTTGNTEAFF. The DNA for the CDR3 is TGTGCCAGCAGGCCCACTACAGGGAACACTGAAGCTTTCTTT.